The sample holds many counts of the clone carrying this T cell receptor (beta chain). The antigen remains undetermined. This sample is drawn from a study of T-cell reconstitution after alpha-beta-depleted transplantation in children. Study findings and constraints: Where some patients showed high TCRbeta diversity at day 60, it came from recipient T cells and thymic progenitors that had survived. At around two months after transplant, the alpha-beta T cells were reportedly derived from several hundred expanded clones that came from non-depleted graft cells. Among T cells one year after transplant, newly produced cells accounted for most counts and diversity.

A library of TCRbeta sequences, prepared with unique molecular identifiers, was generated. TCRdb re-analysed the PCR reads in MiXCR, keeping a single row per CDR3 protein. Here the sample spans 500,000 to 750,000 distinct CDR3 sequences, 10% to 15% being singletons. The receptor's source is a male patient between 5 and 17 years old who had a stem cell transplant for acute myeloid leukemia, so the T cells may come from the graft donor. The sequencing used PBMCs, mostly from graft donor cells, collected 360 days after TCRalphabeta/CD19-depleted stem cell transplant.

CDR3 coding DNA: TGTGCCAGCAGTTACCCGGGACAGTGGGGGACTGAAGCTTTCTTT. Translated: CASSYPGQWGTEAFF. The chain couples TRBV6-5 to TRBJ1-1; 7 bases are a match to TRBD1. The CDR3 loop spans 15 amino acids. Per the germline V gene, CDR1 is MNHEY and CDR2 is SVGAGI. V lost 2 bases to trimming and J lost 5 bases; unmatched junction nucleotides: 8.